Given below is one T cell receptor beta chain in context. The trim removed 1 base at V and 0 bases at J, leaving 7 bases unmatched. The CDR3 is 17 amino acids. Germline loops: CDR1 LNHNV, CDR2 YYDKDF (reference sequence). These data come from a study of identifying expanded T cells in peripheral blood. Generated by immunoSEQ multiplex PCR, the TCRdb table keeps only in-frame clones and is missing some. This sample has some 78,000 clones, with approximately 84% found just once. This TCR was recovered from a person between 18 and 75 years old in good health. The chain couples TRBV15 to TRBJ2-3, with 7 bases identical to TRBD2. What was sequenced was blood. The CDR3 bases are TGTGCCACCAGCAGAGGGGGACTAAGCGGAAGCACAGATACGCAGTATTTT. It is translated as CATSRGGLSGSTDTQYF.